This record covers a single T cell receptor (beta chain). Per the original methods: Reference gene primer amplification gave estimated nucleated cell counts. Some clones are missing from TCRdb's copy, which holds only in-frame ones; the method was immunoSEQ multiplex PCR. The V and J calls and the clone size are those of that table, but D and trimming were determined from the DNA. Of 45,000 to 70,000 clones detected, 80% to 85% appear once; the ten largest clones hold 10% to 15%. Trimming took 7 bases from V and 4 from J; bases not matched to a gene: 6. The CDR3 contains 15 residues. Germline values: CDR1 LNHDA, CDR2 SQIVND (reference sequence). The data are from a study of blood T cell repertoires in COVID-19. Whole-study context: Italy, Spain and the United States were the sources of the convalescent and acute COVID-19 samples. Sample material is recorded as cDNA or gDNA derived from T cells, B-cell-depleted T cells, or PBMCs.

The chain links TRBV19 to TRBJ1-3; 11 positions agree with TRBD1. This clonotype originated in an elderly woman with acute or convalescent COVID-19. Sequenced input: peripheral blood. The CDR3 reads CASMGQGENGNTIYF. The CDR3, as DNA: TGTGCCAGTATGGGACAGGGGGAAAACGGAAACACCATATATTTT.